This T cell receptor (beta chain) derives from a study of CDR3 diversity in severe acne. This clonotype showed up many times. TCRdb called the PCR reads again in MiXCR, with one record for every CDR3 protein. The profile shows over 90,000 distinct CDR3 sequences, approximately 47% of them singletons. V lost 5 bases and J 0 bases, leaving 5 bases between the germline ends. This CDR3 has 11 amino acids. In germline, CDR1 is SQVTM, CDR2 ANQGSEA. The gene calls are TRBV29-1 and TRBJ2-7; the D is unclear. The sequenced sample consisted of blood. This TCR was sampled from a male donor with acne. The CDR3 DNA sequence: TGCAGCGTTAGAACCTCCTACGAGCAGTACTTC. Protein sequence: CSVRTSYEQYF.